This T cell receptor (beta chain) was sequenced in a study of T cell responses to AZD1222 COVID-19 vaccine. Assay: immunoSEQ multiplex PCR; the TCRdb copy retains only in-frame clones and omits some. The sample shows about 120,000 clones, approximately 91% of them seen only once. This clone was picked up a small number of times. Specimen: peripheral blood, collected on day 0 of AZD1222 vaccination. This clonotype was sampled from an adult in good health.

Here the CDR3 reads CATSEGNYGYTF. In nucleotides, the CDR3 is TGTGCCACCAGTGAGGGGAACTATGGCTACACCTTC. The rearrangement uses TRBV24-1 and TRBJ1-2; D gene uncertain. Germline V CDR1 and CDR2: KGHDR, SFDVKD. V was trimmed by 4 bases and J by 2 bases, leaving 4 bases between them. This CDR3 has 12 residues.